What follows are 19 T cell receptor beta chains derived from one specimen sequenced in a study of CD8 T cells in ankylosing spondylitis. Each CDR3 protein gets one entry after TCRdb re-called the 5' RACE reads with MiXCR. This sample has 85,000 to 100,000 distinct CDR3 sequences, with roughly 8.7% found just once. The sequenced sample consisted of blood, either unsorted or a sorted T cell fraction (not recorded which). The receptor source for this set is a male donor with ankylosing spondylitis or in good health (not recorded which).

Notes on this clonotype: This may arise from a read error, as a much more abundant clone is one base away. The gene calls are TRBV7-9 and TRBJ2-1; D remains ambiguous. The CDR3 loop spans 14 amino acids. The germline gives CDR1 SEHNR, CDR2 FQNEAQ (reference sequence). CDR3 sequence reads: CTSPAGGFYNEQFF. Written as DNA, the CDR3 is TGTACCAGCCCCGCCGGCGGCTTTTACAATGAGCAGTTCTTC.

This clonotype was counted at least ten times. The chain is built from TRBV7-6 and TRBJ2-1; unclear D gene. The CDR3 spans 12 residues. Germline V gene data show CDR1 as SGHVS and CDR2 as FNYEAQ. V lost 10 bases and J lost 6, with 13 bases in between. The CDR3 loop is CATAASGNEQFF. CDR3 in DNA: TGTGCCACCGCAGCATCCGGCAATGAGCAGTTCTTC.

There are many counts of this clonotype. This chain links TRBV9 with TRBJ2-3, with no clear D. Looked up from germline, CDR1 is SGDLS and CDR2 is YYNGEE. CDR3 size: 14 residues. V was pared by 0 bases and J by 3 bases, with 8 bases between. CDR3 amino acids: CASSVGLGTDTQYF. Written as DNA, the CDR3 is TGTGCCAGCAGCGTAGGGCTGGGTACAGATACGCAGTATTTT. Drawing the rest from reference TRBV9 and TRBJ2-3, the complete variable domain is DSGVTQTPKHLITATGQRVTLRCSPRSGDLSVYWYQQSLDQGLQFLIQYYNGEERAKGNILERFSAQQFPDLHSELNLSSLELGDSALYFCASSVGLGTDTQYFGPGTRLTVL.

The table lists this clonotype with many counts. The V call is TRBV6-2 or TRBV6-3, the J call TRBJ1-4; D possibly corresponds to TRBD1 (5 bases). The CDR3 spans 14 residues. Between the trimmed V and J ends, which lost 6 bases and 5 bases, there was a span of 13 bases. Germline V gene sequence: CDR1 MNHEY, CDR2 SVGEGT. CDR3 sequence: CASRGTAANEKLFF. CDR3 sequence (DNA): TGTGCCAGCAGGGGGACGGCCGCCAATGAAAAACTGTTTTTT.

Ten or more counts support this clonotype. The V and J genes are TRBV11-2 and TRBJ2-7, with a possible D match to TRBD2 (5 bases). Per germline, CDR1 SGHAT and CDR2 FQNNGV. The CDR3 contains 14 residues. The V end lost 1 base, the J end lost 5 bases, and 12 bases lay between the germline ends. The CDR3 DNA is TGTGCCAGCAGCTTAGGGGGAGTCCGGGACGAGCAGTACTTC. Its translation: CASSLGGVRDEQYF.

The CDR3 here is CASSLSGSGELFF. CDR3 coding DNA: TGTGCCAGCAGCTTATCCGGGTCCGGGGAGCTGTTTTTT. V usage is TRBV7-9 and J usage is TRBJ2-2; no clear D. Trimming took 2 bases from V and 6 from J, leaving 7 bases between them. CDR1 and CDR2 from the germline V gene are SEHNR and FQNEAQ (reference sequence). The CDR3 loop spans 13 amino acids.

This clonotype was picked up many times. The gene calls are TRBV11-2 and TRBJ2-4; 7 bases are shared with TRBD2. Trimming at V came to 0 bases and at J to 7 bases, leaving 6 bases not matched to a gene. Germline CDR1 SGHAT, CDR2 FQNNGV. The CDR3 contains 15 residues. DNA for the CDR3: TGTGCCAGCAGCTTAGATCTGACTAGCTGGAACATTCAGTACTTC. This translates into CASSLDLTSWNIQYF.

At least ten counts were recorded for this clonotype. This rearrangement joins TRBV7-8 to TRBJ1-4; 8 bases fit TRBD1. In germline, CDR1 is SGHVS, CDR2 FQNEAQ. The CDR3 has 15 residues. The ends lost 5 bases at V and 11 bases at J; junction bases unmatched: 13. This CDR3 reads CASSQQGQGLEKLFF. As DNA, the CDR3 is TGTGCCAGCAGCCAACAAGGACAGGGCCTCGAGAAACTGTTTTTT.

This clonotype has at least ten counts. The chain employs TRBV7-2 and TRBJ2-7; the D is unclear. V was pared by 1 base and J by 5 bases, with 9 bases between. Germline-derived CDR1 and CDR2 are SGHTA and FQGNSA. This CDR3 spans 13 amino acids. Written as DNA, the CDR3 is TGTGCCAGCAGCTTAGGGACGGCGCACGAGCAGTACTTC. Protein product: CASSLGTAHEQYF.

The sample holds many counts of this clonotype. The rearrangement joins TRBV20-1 to TRBJ2-7, with 12 bases that match TRBD2. Trimming at V came to 3 bases and at J to 3 bases, leaving 3 bases not matched to a gene. The CDR3 loop spans 14 amino acids. The germline gives CDR1 DFQATT, CDR2 SNEGSKA (reference sequence). The chain's CDR3 is CSASRTSGIYEQYF. The CDR3 bases are TGCAGTGCTAGCCGGACTAGCGGGATCTACGAGCAGTACTTC.

A remark on this clonotype: Being one base from a much bigger clone, this may be a read error. The V gene is TRBV11-3, the J gene TRBJ2-1; D gene ambiguous. The CDR3 is made up of 14 amino acids. Germline lookup yields CDR1 SGHNT and CDR2 YENEEA. The CDR3 DNA reads as TGTGCCTGCAGCTCCTACACCGACAACAATGAGCAGTTCTTC. Amino acid sequence: CACSSYTDNNEQFF.

In its sample, this clonotype was seen many times. The gene calls are TRBV19 and TRBJ2-7, with a weak D call TRBD2 (5 bases). Germline CDR1 LNHDA, CDR2 SQIVND (reference sequence). V shed 1 base and J shed 3 bases, with 13 bases lying between them. The length of the CDR3 is 15 residues. The CDR3 DNA follows: TGTGCCAGTAGTATAGTCGAGGGTTTCGGCTACGAGCAGTACTTC. This codes for CASSIVEGFGYEQYF.

This clonotype was seen repeatedly, ten times or more. V usage is TRBV7-9 and J usage is TRBJ2-1; D is unresolved. The CDR3 has 12 residues. From germline, CDR1 is SEHNR and CDR2 FQNEAQ (reference sequence). Trimming stripped 2 bases from V and 15 bases from J, with 14 bases between. The CDR3: CASSLTSATWFF. In nucleotides, the CDR3 is TGTGCCAGCAGCTTAACTTCAGCGACCTGGTTCTTC.

This clonotype was recorded many times. The rearrangement links TRBV11-2 to TRBJ1-6; 9 nucleotides agree with TRBD1. Trimming took 0 bases from V and 11 from J; bases not matched to a gene: 11. Per the germline V gene, CDR1 is SGHAT and CDR2 is FQNNGV. This CDR3 spans 17 amino acids. CDR3 nucleotides: TGTGCCAGCAGCTTAGACGTTCCGGGACAGGGTTTCGCACCCCTCCACTTT. This encodes CASSLDVPGQGFAPLHF. Variable domain in full (rest from reference TRBV11-2 and TRBJ1-6): EAGVAQSPRYKIIEKRQSVAFWCNPISGHATLYWYQQILGQGPKLLIQFQNNGVVDDSQLPKDRFSAERLKGVDSTLKIQPAKLEDSAVYLCASSLDVPGQGFAPLHFGNGTRLTVT.

This chain uses TRBV12-3 or TRBV12-4 with TRBJ1-3; a weak D match, TRBD1 (5 bases). V was cut by 2 bases and J by 4 bases, with 9 bases left in between. CDR3 length: 14 residues. DNA for the CDR3: TGTGCCAGCAGTTTAAGTAACAGGGGAAACACCATATATTTT. Residues: CASSLSNRGNTIYF.

In this sample, this clonotype turned up many times. V gene TRBV2 combines with J gene TRBJ2-1, with D unclear. The CDR3 totals 15 residues. Germline V gene data show CDR1 as SNHLY and CDR2 as FYNNEI. The ends were cut back, 5 bases at V and 0 bases at J, with 11 bases in the middle. CDR3 bases: TGTGCCAGCAGTCTCCAGGTTACCTCCTACAATGAGCAGTTCTTC. This sequence encodes CASSLQVTSYNEQFF.

V usage is TRBV11-2 and J usage is TRBJ1-4; unclear D gene. The CDR3 consists of 13 residues. Germline CDR1 reads SGHAT; CDR2 reads FQNNGV. V shed 5 bases and J shed 5 bases, with 9 bases lying between them. The DNA for the CDR3 is TGTGCCAGCAGCCGGGCCGGGAATGAAAAACTGTTTTTT. It yields the protein CASSRAGNEKLFF.

This clonotype was recorded at least ten times. The chain combines TRBV9 with TRBJ1-6; possibly TRBD1 for D (5 bases). This CDR3 is built from 16 residues. V lost 7 bases, J lost 0 bases, and 14 bases lay in between. CDR1 is SGDLS and CDR2 is YYNGEE in the germline V gene. CDR3 DNA sequence: TGTGCCAGCGGTTTGGGGGGGGACTCCTATAATTCACCCCTCCACTTT. Translated: CASGLGGDSYNSPLHF.

This clonotype was detected ten times or more. The chain joins TRBV5-1 to TRBJ2-1, with 9 nucleotides matching TRBD1. CDR3 length equals 16 residues. Germline values: CDR1 SGHRS, CDR2 YFSETQ. V lost 4 bases, J lost 7 bases, and 12 bases stayed unmatched. CDR3 DNA: TGCGCCAGCAGCCTTTCACCGGGACAGGGTAAAAATGAGCAGTTCTTC. Translated: CASSLSPGQGKNEQFF.